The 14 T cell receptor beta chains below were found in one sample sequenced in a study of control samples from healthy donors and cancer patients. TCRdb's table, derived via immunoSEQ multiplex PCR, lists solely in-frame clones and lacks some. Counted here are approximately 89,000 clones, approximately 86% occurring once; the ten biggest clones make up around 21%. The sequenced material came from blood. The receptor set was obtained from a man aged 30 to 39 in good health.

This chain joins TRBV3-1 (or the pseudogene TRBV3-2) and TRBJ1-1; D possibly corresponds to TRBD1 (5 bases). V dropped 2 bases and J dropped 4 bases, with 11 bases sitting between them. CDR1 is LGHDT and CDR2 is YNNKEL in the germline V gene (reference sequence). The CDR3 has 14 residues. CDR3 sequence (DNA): TGTGCCAGCAGCCAATTCACGGGGGTCACTGAAGCTTTCTTT. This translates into CASSQFTGVTEAFF.

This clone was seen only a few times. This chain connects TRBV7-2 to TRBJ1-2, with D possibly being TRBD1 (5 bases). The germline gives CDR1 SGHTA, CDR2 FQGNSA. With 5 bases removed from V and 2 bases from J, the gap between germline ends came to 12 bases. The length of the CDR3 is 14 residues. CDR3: CASSPTQGNYGYTF. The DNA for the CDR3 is TGTGCCAGCAGCCCCACCCAGGGAAACTATGGCTACACCTTC.

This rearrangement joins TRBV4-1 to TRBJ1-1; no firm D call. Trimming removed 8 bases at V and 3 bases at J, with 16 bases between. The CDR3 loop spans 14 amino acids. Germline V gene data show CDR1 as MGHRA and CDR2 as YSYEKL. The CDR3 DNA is TGCGCCAGCTCCCGTTGGGATGGGGACACTGAAGCTTTCTTT. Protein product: CASSRWDGDTEAFF.

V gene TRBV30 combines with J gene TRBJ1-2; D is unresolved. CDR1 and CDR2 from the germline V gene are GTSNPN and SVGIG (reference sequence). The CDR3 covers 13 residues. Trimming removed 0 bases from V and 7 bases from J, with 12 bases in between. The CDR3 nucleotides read TGTGCCTGGAGTGTTTCCCGGGCCACTGGCTACACCTTC. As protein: CAWSVSRATGYTF.

CDR3 loop: CASRKAAGGPHQETQYF. DNA of the CDR3: TGTGCCAGCAGGAAAGCTGCGGGGGGCCCTCATCAAGAGACCCAGTACTTC. The J gene is TRBJ2-5, the V gene TRBV13; TRBD2 agrees at 8 bases. The germline V gene encodes CDR1 PRHDT and CDR2 FYEKMQ (reference sequence). V gave up 6 bases and J gave up 2 bases; unmatched junction bases: 14. This CDR3 has 17 amino acids.

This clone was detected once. The CDR3 spells CASSLQSQNTGELFF. The CDR3, as DNA: TGTGCCAGCAGCTTACAGTCACAGAACACCGGGGAGCTGTTTTTT. The rearrangement links TRBV7-2 to TRBJ2-2; D is ambiguous. CDR1 and CDR2 (germline): SGHTA, FQGNSA. This CDR3 is built from 15 residues. V was clipped by 2 bases and J by 1 base, with 8 bases between them.

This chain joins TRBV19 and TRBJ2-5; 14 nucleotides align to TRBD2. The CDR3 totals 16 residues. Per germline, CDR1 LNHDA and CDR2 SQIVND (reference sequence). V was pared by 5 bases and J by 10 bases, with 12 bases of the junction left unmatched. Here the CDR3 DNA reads TGTGCCAGTAGTCCCGGGACTAGCGGGGGAGTGCGGGACCAGTACTTC. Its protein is CASSPGTSGGVRDQYF.

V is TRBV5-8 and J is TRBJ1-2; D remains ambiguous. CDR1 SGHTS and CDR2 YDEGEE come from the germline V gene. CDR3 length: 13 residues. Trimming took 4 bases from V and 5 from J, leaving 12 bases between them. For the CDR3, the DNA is TGTGCCAGCAGCGGCACGGTCTGGTATGGCTACACCTTC. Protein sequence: CASSGTVWYGYTF.

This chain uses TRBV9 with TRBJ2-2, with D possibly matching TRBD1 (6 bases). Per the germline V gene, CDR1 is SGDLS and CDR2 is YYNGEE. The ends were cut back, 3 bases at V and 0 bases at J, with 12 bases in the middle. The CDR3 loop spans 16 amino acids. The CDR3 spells CASSAHRASNTGELFF. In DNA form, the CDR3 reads TGTGCCAGCAGCGCCCACAGGGCATCGAACACCGGGGAGCTGTTTTTT.

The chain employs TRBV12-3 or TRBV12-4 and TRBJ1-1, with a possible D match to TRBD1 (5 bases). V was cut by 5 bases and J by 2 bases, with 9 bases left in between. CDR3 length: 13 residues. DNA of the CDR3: TGTGCCAGCAGTCAGAGGGACAACACTGAAGCTTTCTTT. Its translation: CASSQRDNTEAFF.

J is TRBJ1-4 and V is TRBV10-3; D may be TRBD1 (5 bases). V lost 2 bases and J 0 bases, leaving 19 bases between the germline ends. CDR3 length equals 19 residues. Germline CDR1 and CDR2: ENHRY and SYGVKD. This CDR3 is CAISEPSVQTAATNEKLFF. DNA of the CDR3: TGTGCCATCAGTGAGCCTTCCGTGCAGACAGCCGCAACTAATGAAAAACTGTTTTTT.

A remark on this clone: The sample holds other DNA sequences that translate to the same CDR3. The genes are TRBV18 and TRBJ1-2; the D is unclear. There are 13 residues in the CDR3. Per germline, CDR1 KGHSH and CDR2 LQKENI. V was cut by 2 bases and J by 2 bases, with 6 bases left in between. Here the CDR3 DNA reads TGTGCCAGCTCACCAAGCAGAAACTATGGCTACACCTTC. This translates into CASSPSRNYGYTF.

The DNA for the CDR3 is TGTGCCAGCAGCCGGACAGGGAATGTCAGGGAGCTGTTTTTT. It is translated as CASSRTGNVRELFF. The chain couples TRBV9 to TRBJ2-2; TRBD1 agrees at 8 bases. Germline V gene sequence: CDR1 SGDLS, CDR2 YYNGEE. Losses at the gene ends were 4 bases for V and 9 bases for J; bases not matched to a gene: 8. This CDR3 is 14 amino acids long.

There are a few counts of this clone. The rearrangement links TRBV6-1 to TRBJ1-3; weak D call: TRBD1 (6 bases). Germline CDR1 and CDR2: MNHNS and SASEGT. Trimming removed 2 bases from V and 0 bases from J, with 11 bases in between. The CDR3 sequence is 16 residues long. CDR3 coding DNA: TGTGCCAGCAGTGAAATGACAGGAAGCTCTGGAAACACCATATATTTT. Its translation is CASSEMTGSSGNTIYF.